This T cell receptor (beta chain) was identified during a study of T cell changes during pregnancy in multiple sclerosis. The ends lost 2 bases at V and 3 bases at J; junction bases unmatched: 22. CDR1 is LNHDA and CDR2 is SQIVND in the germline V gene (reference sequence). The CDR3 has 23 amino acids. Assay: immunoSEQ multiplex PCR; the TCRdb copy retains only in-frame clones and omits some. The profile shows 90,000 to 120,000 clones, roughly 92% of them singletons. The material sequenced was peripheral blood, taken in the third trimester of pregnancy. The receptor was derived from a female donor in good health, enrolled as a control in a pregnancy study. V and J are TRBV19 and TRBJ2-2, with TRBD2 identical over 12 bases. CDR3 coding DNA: TGTGCCAGTAGTATACCGGGACAGGAGAACCTAAGACTAGCGGGGGCCCACACCGGGGAGCTGTTTTTT. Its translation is CASSIPGQENLRLAGAHTGELFF.